This TCR beta chain emerged from a study of T cell responses to AZD1222 COVID-19 vaccine. General study points: Researchers report vaccine-associated CD4 TCRs spanning spike, with dominance at 160-218 and 743-854. Females made up more of the donors, who were largely white British, and clonal diversity may have come out too low. Among those given AZD1222, only five to seven were seropositive at baseline.

Assay: immunoSEQ multiplex PCR; the TCRdb copy retains only in-frame clones and omits some. This table holds 70,000 to 95,000 clones, around 87% found once. On this clone itself: The antigen is undetermined.

Pooling covered second doses at about 4 or about 12 weeks. The CDR3 has 11 residues. CDR1 and CDR2 from the germline V gene are ENHRY and SYGVKD. The V end lost 8 bases, the J end lost 5 bases, and 9 bases lay between the germline ends. This sequence joins TRBV10-3 and TRBJ1-1; D unresolved. This material consisted of peripheral blood, taken 28 days after the second AZD1222 dose. The TCR comes from an adult who received the AZD1222 COVID-19 vaccine. The CDR3 sequence: CAIGPGTEAFF. CDR3 DNA: TGTGCCATCGGTCCCGGGACTGAAGCTTTCTTT.